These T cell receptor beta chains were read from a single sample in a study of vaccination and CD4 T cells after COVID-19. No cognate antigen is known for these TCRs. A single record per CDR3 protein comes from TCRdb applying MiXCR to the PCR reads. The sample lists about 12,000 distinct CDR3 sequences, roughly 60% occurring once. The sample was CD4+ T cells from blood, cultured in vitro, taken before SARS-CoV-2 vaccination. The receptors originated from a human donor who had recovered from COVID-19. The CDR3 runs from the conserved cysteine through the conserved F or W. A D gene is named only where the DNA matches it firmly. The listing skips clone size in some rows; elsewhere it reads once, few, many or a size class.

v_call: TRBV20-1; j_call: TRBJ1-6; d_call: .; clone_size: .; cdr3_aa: CSAPLATGGSPLHF; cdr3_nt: TGCAGTGCCCCGTTGGCCACCGGGGGTTCACCCCTCCACTTT
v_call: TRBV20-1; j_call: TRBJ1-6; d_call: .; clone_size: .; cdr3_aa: CSARKPGTNSPLHF; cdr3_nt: TGCAGTGCTAGAAAGCCAGGGACGAATTCACCCCTCCACTTT
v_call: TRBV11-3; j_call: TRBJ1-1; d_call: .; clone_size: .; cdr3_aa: CASSPRATSEAFF; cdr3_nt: TGTGCCAGCAGCCCTCGGGCAACCTCTGAAGCTTTCTTT
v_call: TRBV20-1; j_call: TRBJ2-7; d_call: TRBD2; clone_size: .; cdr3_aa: CSAMILAGGHSYEQYF; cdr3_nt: TGCAGTGCTATGATACTAGCGGGGGGCCACTCCTACGAGCAGTACTTC
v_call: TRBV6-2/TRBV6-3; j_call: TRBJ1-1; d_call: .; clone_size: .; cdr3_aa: CAVAENTEAFF; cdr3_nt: TGTGCCGTGGCAGAGAACACTGAAGCTTTCTTT
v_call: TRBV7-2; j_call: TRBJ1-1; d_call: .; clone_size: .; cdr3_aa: CASTGGAGNTEAFF; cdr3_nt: TGTGCCAGCACCGGAGGGGCCGGGAACACTGAAGCTTTCTTT
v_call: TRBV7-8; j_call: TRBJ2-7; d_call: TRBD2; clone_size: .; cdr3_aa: CASSPRAGGPWDEQYF; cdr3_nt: TGTGCCAGCAGCCCCCGAGCGGGAGGGCCATGGGACGAGCAGTACTTC
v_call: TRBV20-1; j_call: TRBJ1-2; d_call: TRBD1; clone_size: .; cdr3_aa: CSAGESTGGYGYTF; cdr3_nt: TGCAGTGCGGGAGAATCTACAGGGGGCTATGGCTACACCTTC
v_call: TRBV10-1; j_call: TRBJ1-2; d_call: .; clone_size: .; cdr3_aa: CAIHGQRGYTF; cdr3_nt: TGCGCCATCCACGGACAGCGTGGCTACACCTTC
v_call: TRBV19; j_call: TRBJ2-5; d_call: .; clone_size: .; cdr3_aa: CASSIAGRGETQYF; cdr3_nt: TGTGCCAGTAGTATAGCCGGCAGGGGAGAGACCCAGTACTTC
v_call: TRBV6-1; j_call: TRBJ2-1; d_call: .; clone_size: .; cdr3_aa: CASSFDGRNEQFF; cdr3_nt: TGTGCCAGCTCCTTCGACGGGCGCAATGAGCAGTTCTTC
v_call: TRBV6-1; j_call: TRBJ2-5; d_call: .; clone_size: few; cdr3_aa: CASSERRVGQPGVMETQYF; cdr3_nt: TGTGCCAGCAGTGAGCGTAGGGTAGGGCAGCCTGGGGTAATGGAGACCCAGTACTTC
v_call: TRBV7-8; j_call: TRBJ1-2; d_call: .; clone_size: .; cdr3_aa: CASSLHGWGGYTF; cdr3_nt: TGTGCCAGCAGCCTCCATGGATGGGGGGGCTACACCTTC
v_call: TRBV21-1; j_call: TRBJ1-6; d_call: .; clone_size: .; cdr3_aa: CASSRRHPGGRSYNSPLHF; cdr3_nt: TGTGCCAGCAGCCGCCGACACCCAGGGGGCAGGTCCTATAATTCACCCCTCCACTTT
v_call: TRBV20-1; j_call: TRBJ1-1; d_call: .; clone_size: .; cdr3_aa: CSGGGRTNTEAFF; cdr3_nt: TGCAGTGGAGGCGGCAGGACGAACACTGAAGCTTTCTTT
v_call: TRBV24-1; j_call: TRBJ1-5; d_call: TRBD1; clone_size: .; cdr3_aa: CATSDAPGQGYQPQHF; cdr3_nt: TGTGCCACCAGTGATGCCCCGGGACAGGGGTATCAGCCCCAGCATTTT
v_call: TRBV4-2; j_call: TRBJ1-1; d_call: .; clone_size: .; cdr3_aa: CASSPQGIPSTEAFF; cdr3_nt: TGTGCCAGCAGCCCACAGGGAATTCCGAGCACTGAAGCTTTCTTT
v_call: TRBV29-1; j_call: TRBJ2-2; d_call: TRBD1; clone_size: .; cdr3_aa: CSARTGGRTGELFF; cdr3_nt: TGCAGCGCCCGGACAGGGGGAAGGACCGGGGAGCTGTTTTTT
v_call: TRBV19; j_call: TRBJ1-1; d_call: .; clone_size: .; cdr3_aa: CASSIDGSDTEAFF; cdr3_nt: TGTGCCAGTAGTATAGATGGGTCGGACACTGAAGCTTTCTTT